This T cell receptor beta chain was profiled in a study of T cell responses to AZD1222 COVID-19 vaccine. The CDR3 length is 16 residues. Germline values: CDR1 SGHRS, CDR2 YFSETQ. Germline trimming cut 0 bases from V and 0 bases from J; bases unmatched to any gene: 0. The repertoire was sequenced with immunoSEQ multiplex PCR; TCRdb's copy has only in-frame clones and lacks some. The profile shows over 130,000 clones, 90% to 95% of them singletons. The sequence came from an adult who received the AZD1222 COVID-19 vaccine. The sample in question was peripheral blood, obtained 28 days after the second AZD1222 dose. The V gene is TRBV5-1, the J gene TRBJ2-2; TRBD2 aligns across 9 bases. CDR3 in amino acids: CASSLGLAANTGELFF. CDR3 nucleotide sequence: TGCGCCAGCAGCTTGGGACTAGCGGCGAACACCGGGGAGCTGTTTTTT.